Included here is one TCR beta chain sequence, with context. The record originates from a study of blood T cell repertoires in COVID-19. Per the study methods: Reference gene primer amplification gave estimated nucleated cell counts. The protocol was immunoSEQ multiplex PCR, while the TCRdb copy is restricted to in-frame clones and leaves out a portion. V, J and clone size were drawn from that table, and D and trimming were deduced from the DNA. This table has some 140,000 clones, around 83% appearing once. The germline V gene has CDR1 SGHVS and CDR2 FNYEAQ. Deletions cut 5 bases from V and 4 bases from J, with 9 bases between. CDR3 length: 13 residues.

The sequenced sample consisted of peripheral blood. The sequence was obtained from a woman aged 55-69 years with acute or convalescent COVID-19. The chain has TRBV7-6 and TRBJ2-1; possibly TRBD1 for D (6 bases). The CDR3 loop is CASSATGYNEQFF. In DNA, the CDR3 is TGTGCCAGCAGCGCAACAGGGTACAATGAGCAGTTCTTC. The variable domain in full, with the rest retrieved from reference TRBV7-6 and TRBJ2-1, is GAGVSQSPRYKVTKRGQDVALRCDPISGHVSLYWYRQALGQGPEFLTYFNYEAQQDKSGLPNDRFSAERPEGSISTLTIQRTEQRDSAMYRCASSATGYNEQFFGPGTRLTVL.